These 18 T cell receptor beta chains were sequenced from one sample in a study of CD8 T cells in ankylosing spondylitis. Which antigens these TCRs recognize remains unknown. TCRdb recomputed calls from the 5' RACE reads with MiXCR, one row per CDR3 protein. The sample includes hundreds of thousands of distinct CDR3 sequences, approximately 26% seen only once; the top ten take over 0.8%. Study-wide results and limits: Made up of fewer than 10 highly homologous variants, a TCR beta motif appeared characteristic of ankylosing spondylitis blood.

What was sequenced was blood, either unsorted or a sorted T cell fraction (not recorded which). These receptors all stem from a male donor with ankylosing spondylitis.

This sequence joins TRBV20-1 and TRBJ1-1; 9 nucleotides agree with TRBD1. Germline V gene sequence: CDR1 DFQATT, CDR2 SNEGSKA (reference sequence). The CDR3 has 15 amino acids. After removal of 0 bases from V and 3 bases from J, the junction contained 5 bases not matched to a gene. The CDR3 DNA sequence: TGCAGTGCTAGAGACACAGGGGGCTTCGACACTGAAGCTTTCTTT. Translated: CSARDTGGFDTEAFF.

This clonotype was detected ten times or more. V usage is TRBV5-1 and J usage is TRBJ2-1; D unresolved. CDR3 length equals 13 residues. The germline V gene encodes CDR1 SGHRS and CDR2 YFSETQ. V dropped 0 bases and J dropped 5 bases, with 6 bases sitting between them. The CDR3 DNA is TGCGCCAGCAGCTTGGGCGAAAACAATGAGCAGTTCTTC. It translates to CASSLGENNEQFF.

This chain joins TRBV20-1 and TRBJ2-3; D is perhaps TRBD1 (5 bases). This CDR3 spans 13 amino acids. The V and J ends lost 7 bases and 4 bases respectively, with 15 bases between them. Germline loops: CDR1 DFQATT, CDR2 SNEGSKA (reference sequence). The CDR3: CSVLQDLPDTQYF. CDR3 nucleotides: TGCAGTGTTCTACAGGACCTTCCAGATACGCAGTATTTT.

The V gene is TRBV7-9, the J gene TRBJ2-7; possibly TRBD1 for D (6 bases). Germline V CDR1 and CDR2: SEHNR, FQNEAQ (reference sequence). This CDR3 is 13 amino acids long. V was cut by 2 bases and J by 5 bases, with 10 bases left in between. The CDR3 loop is CASSLSGADEQYV. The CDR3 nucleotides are TGTGCCAGCAGCTTATCAGGGGCTGACGAGCAGTACGTC.

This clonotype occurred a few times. In DNA form, the CDR3 reads TGCGCCAGCAGCTTGGCCGTACAGGGGAGTAATGAAAAACTGTTTTTT. Its translation: CASSLAVQGSNEKLFF. The chain joins TRBV5-1 to TRBJ1-4; 7 bases map to TRBD1. This CDR3 has 16 amino acids. With V trimmed by 0 bases and J by 4 bases, 6 bases remained unmatched. The germline V gene encodes CDR1 SGHRS and CDR2 YFSETQ.

The CDR3 sequence: CASSLHISGNEQFF. DNA of the CDR3: TGTGCCAGCAGTTTACACATATCCGGCAATGAGCAGTTCTTC. The gene calls are TRBV12-3 or TRBV12-4 and TRBJ2-1, with unresolved D. The V gene lost 2 bases and the J gene lost 6 bases, with 11 bases spanning the gap. This CDR3 region has 14 residues.

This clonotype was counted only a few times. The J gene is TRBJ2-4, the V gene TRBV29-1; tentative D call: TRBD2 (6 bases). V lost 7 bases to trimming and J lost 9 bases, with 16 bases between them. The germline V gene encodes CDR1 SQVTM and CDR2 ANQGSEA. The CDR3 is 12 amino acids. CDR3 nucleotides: TGCAGCGGTGGGGAGGATTTGGGCATTCAGTACTTC. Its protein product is CSGGEDLGIQYF.

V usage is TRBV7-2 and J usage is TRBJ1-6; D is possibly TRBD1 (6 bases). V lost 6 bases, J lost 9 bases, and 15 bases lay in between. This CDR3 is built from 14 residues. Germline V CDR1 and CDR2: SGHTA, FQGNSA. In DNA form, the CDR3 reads TGTGCCAGCAGACCCTCGGGGGGCGCTTCACCCCTCCACTTT. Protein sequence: CASRPSGGASPLHF. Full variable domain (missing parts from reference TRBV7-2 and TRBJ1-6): GAGVSQSPSNKVTEKGKDVELRCDPISGHTALYWYRQSLGQGLEFLIYFQGNSAPDKSGLPSDRFSAERTGGSVSTLTIQRTQQEDSAVYLCASRPSGGASPLHFGNGTRLTVT.

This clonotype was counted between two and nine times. The CDR3 spells CASSRTGGTEAFF. CDR3 nucleotide sequence: TGCGCCAGCAGCCGCACAGGGGGCACTGAAGCTTTCTTT. The chain employs TRBV5-1 and TRBJ1-1; 8 nucleotides agree with TRBD1. From germline, CDR1 is SGHRS and CDR2 YFSETQ. V dropped 4 bases and J dropped 4; count of bases not matched to a gene: 3. This CDR3 is built from 13 residues.

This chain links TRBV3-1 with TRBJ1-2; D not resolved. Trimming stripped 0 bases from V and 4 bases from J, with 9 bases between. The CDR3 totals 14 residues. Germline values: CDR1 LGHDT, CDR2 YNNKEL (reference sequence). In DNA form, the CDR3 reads TGTGCCAGCAGCCAAGATGGACTCAGCTATGGCTACACCTTC. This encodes CASSQDGLSYGYTF.

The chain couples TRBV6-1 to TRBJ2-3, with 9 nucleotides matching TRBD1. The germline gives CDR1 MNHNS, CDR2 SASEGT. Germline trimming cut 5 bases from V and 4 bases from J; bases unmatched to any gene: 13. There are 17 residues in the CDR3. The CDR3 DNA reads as TGTGCCAGCAGTAATTCCTACCCGGGACAGGGTCCAGATACGCAGTATTTT. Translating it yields CASSNSYPGQGPDTQYF.

The CDR3 spells CASSPGGGGTDTQYF. CDR3 nucleotides: TGTGCCAGCAGCCCGGGGGGCGGGGGCACAGATACGCAGTATTTT. The rearrangement uses TRBV11-2 and TRBJ2-3; D might be TRBD2 (7 bases). This CDR3 is built from 15 residues. V shed 5 bases and J shed 1 base, with 13 bases lying between them. In germline, CDR1 is SGHAT, CDR2 FQNNGV.

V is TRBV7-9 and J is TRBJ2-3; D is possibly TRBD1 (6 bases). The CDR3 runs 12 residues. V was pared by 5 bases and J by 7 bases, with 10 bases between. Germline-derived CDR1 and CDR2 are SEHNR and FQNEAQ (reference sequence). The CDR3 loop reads CASSLQGNTQYF. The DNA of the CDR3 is TGTGCCAGCAGCCTACAGGGAAATACGCAGTATTTT.

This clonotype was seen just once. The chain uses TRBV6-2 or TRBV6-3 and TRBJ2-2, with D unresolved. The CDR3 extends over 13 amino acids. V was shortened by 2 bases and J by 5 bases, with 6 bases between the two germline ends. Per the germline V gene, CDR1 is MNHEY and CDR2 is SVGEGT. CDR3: CASSYILTGELFF. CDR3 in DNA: TGTGCCAGCAGTTACATACTTACCGGGGAGCTGTTTTTT.

The CDR3 region is CASSSRSYTQYF. DNA of the CDR3: TGTGCCAGCAGCAGTAGGAGCTATACGCAGTATTTT. The chain has TRBV27 and TRBJ2-3, with D hard to call. Germline CDR1 MNHEY, CDR2 SMNVEV (reference sequence). V gave up 6 bases and J gave up 7 bases, with 11 bases separating them. This CDR3 is built from 12 residues.

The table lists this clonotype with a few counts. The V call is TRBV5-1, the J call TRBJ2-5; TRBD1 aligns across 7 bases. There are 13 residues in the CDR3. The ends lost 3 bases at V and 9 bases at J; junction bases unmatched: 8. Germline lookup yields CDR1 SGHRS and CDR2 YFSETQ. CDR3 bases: TGCGCCAGCAGCTCACAGGGAACAGGGGCCCAGTACTTC. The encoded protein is CASSSQGTGAQYF.

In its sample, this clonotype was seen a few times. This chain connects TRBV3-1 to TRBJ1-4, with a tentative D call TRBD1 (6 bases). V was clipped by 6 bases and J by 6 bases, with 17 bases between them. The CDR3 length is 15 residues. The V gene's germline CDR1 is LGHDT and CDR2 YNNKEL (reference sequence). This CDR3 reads CASSLAPGVDEKLFF. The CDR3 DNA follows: TGTGCCAGCAGTCTTGCTCCAGGGGTGGATGAAAAACTGTTTTTT.

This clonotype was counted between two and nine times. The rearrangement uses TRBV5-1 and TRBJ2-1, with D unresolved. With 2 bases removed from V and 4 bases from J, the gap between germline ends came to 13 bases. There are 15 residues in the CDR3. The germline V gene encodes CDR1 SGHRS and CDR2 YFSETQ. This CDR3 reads CASSFDPGSYNEQFF. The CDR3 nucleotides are TGCGCCAGCAGCTTCGACCCCGGTAGTTACAATGAGCAGTTCTTC.